The 22 T cell receptor beta chains below all came from one sample that was sequenced in a study of blood T cells in healthy people across ages. The use of a sample-barcoded 5' primer and a J-beta primer mix characterized a second PCR of roughly 6 to 12 cycles. In TCRdb, the 5' RACE reads were re-called with MiXCR into one record per CDR3 protein. Of approximately 1.5 million distinct CDR3 sequences listed, 35% to 45% are singletons. Sequencing was carried out using blood. The receptors come from a woman aged 18-29 years in good health.

This sequence joins TRBV27 and TRBJ2-7; possibly TRBD1 or TRBD2 for D (5 bases each). Per germline, CDR1 MNHEY and CDR2 SMNVEV (reference sequence). V lost 6 bases to trimming and J lost 7 bases, with 31 bases between them. This CDR3 is built from 18 residues. CDR3 in amino acids: CASSLEGIGTPPDNEQYF. The CDR3 nucleotides are TGTGCCAGCAGCCTAGAGGGAATAGGGACGCCGCCCGACAATGAGCAGTACTTC.

This clonotype was seen only a few times. This rearrangement joins TRBV4-2 to TRBJ1-1, with 7 bases matching TRBD1. V lost 2 bases to trimming and J lost 4 bases; unmatched junction nucleotides: 4. Germline V CDR1 and CDR2: LGHNA, YNFKEQ. This CDR3 has 14 residues. CDR3 protein: CASSQLAGGTEAFF. DNA for the CDR3: TGTGCCAGCAGCCAACTAGCAGGGGGCACTGAAGCTTTCTTT.

In its sample, this clonotype was seen a few times. The CDR3 spells CASSVDSSGSSDTQYF. The CDR3 nucleotides are TGTGCCAGCAGCGTGGACAGTAGCGGGAGCTCAGATACGCAGTATTTT. This rearrangement joins TRBV9 to TRBJ2-3; 9 nucleotides agree with TRBD2. The CDR3 has 16 amino acids. The V and J ends lost 2 bases and 4 bases, in that order; junction bases with no gene match: 8. Germline V gives CDR1 SGDLS, CDR2 YYNGEE.

This rearrangement joins TRBV9 to TRBJ1-2, with a tentative D call TRBD1 (5 bases). CDR1 is SGDLS and CDR2 is YYNGEE in the germline V gene. The V gene lost 3 bases and the J gene lost 3 bases, with 15 bases spanning the gap. The CDR3 contains 15 residues. CDR3 nucleotide sequence: TGTGCCAGCAGCGAACCAGGGCCCGGGGACTATGGCTACACCTTC. Its protein is CASSEPGPGDYGYTF.

This chain links TRBV19 with TRBJ1-1; no reliable D call. Trimming left V 3 bases short and J 1 base short, with 12 bases between. The germline V gene has CDR1 LNHDA and CDR2 SQIVND (reference sequence). This CDR3 is built from 15 residues. The CDR3 spells CASSILPIRNTEAFF. CDR3 sequence (DNA): TGTGCCAGTAGTATCCTCCCCATAAGGAACACTGAAGCTTTCTTT.

The chain uses TRBV25-1 and TRBJ1-2, with D perhaps matching TRBD1 (6 bases). The CDR3 spans 15 residues. V dropped 4 bases and J dropped 3 bases, with 15 bases sitting between them. Germline-derived CDR1 and CDR2 are MGHDK and SYGVNS. The CDR3 sequence is CASSGAGEGYYGYTF. DNA for the CDR3: TGTGCCAGCAGTGGAGCAGGGGAAGGGTACTATGGCTACACCTTC.

This clonotype was detected many times. The chain has TRBV4-2 and TRBJ1-4; D gene uncertain. The V end was cut by 4 bases, the J end by 8 bases, with 8 bases between. Per germline, CDR1 LGHNA and CDR2 YNFKEQ. The length of the CDR3 is 12 residues. The DNA for the CDR3 is TGTGCCAGCAGCCTTTTGAGCGAAAAACTGTTTTTT. It yields the protein CASSLLSEKLFF.

The rearrangement joins TRBV7-9 to TRBJ2-3, with TRBD2 matching over 9 bases. V was pared by 5 bases and J by 4 bases, with 4 bases of the junction left unmatched. Looked up from germline, CDR1 is SEHNR and CDR2 is FQNEAQ (reference sequence). The CDR3 contains 14 residues. This CDR3 is CASSGRTSADTQYF. In nucleotides, the CDR3 is TGTGCCAGCAGCGGGCGGACTAGCGCAGATACGCAGTATTTT. The full variable domain, its missing parts supplied by reference TRBV7-9 and TRBJ2-3, is DTGVSQNPRHKITKRGQNVTFRCDPISEHNRLYWYRQTLGQGPEFLTYFQNEAQLEKSRLLSDRFSAERPKGSFSTLEIQRTEQGDSAMYLCASSGRTSADTQYFGPGTRLTVL.

As for this clonotype: This may come from a read error, since a much larger clone is one base off. The chain uses TRBV20-1 and TRBJ2-7; D unresolved. V was pared by 2 bases and J by 7 bases, with 15 bases between. This CDR3 is built from 13 residues. From germline, CDR1 is DFQATT and CDR2 SNEGSKA (reference sequence). CDR3 sequence (DNA): TGCAGTGCTAGACCTGACACTGACAATGAGCAGTACTTC. The encoded protein is CSARPDTDNEQYF.

The chain is built from TRBV20-1 and TRBJ2-7, with 12 bases fitting TRBD2. The CDR3 loop spans 17 amino acids. Germline trimming cut 4 bases from V and 0 bases from J; bases unmatched to any gene: 10. Germline V gene sequence: CDR1 DFQATT, CDR2 SNEGSKA (reference sequence). The CDR3 nucleotides read TGCAGTGCTAAAGGACTAGCGGGATTCCCTTACTCCTACGAGCAGTACTTC. Residues: CSAKGLAGFPYSYEQYF.

This chain links TRBV6-4 with TRBJ1-1, with 8 bases that match TRBD1. The V segment lost 5 bases and the J segment 3 bases; nucleotides outside the gene matches: 2. The germline V gene has CDR1 MRHNA and CDR2 SNTAGT. CDR3 length equals 13 residues. The CDR3 here is CASSWDRHTEAFF. CDR3 bases: TGTGCCAGCAGTTGGGACAGGCACACTGAAGCTTTCTTT.

This rearrangement joins TRBV3-1 to TRBJ1-2; no clear D. The CDR3 sequence is 13 residues long. Trimming took off 0 bases at V and 9 bases at J, with 11 bases between the two ends. The germline gives CDR1 LGHDT, CDR2 YNNKEL (reference sequence). The CDR3 here is CASSQDRWQSYTF. The CDR3 DNA is TGTGCCAGCAGCCAAGACAGGTGGCAAAGCTACACCTTC.

This chain joins TRBV29-1 and TRBJ2-1, with TRBD1 matching 9 bases. The trim removed 4 bases at V and 7 bases at J, leaving 5 bases unmatched. CDR1 and CDR2 (germline): SQVTM, ANQGSEA. The CDR3 extends over 13 amino acids. The CDR3 reads CSVVGQGGNEQFF. As DNA, the CDR3 is TGCAGCGTTGTGGGACAGGGAGGAAATGAGCAGTTCTTC.

The chain uses TRBV9 and TRBJ2-5; D perhaps matches TRBD1 (5 bases). V lost 3 bases to trimming and J lost 11 bases, with 23 bases between them. The CDR3 has 15 amino acids. CDR1 and CDR2 (germline): SGDLS, YYNGEE. The CDR3 loop is CASSADIQSYNEQYF. CDR3 bases: TGTGCCAGCAGCGCGGACATCCAATCCTACAATGAGCAGTACTTC.

The V call is TRBV5-1, the J call TRBJ1-1; D is perhaps TRBD1 (5 bases). There are 12 residues in the CDR3. CDR1 and CDR2 from the germline V gene are SGHRS and YFSETQ. V shed 4 bases and J shed 7 bases, with 11 bases lying between them. The CDR3 is CASSKQEGEAFF. In DNA, the CDR3 is TGCGCCAGCAGCAAACAGGAAGGTGAAGCTTTCTTT.

Only a few counts were recorded for this clonotype. The chain joins TRBV7-9 to TRBJ1-1; D is perhaps TRBD1 (6 bases). The CDR3 totals 14 residues. CDR1 is SEHNR, CDR2 FQNEAQ, per germline (reference sequence). The V and J ends lost 5 bases and 5 bases respectively, with 15 bases between them. CDR3 residues: CASSLTTGLTEAFF. In nucleotides, the CDR3 is TGTGCCAGCAGCCTAACGACAGGACTTACTGAAGCTTTCTTT. Supplemented by reference TRBV7-9 and TRBJ1-1, the full variable domain reads DTGVSQNPRHKITKRGQNVTFRCDPISEHNRLYWYRQTLGQGPEFLTYFQNEAQLEKSRLLSDRFSAERPKGSFSTLEIQRTEQGDSAMYLCASSLTTGLTEAFFGQGTRLTVV.

This clonotype was recorded a few times. The chain recombines TRBV12-3 or TRBV12-4 with TRBJ2-7; D not certain. This CDR3 is 15 amino acids long. Trimming left V 2 bases short and J 0 bases short, with 11 bases between. The CDR3 DNA reads TGTGCCAGCAGTTTACCTCTTAGTAGCTCCTACGAGCAGTACTTC. It yields the protein CASSLPLSSSYEQYF.

This clonotype has ten or more counts. V is TRBV13 and J is TRBJ1-1; tentatively, D is TRBD1 (6 bases). Germline V gene lookup returns CDR1 PRHDT and CDR2 FYEKMQ (reference sequence). Trimming shortened V by 7 bases and J by 7 bases, and 16 bases separated the two germline ends. There are 13 residues in the CDR3. CDR3 nucleotide sequence: TGTGCCAGCACCAACAGGGCTTATGGTGAAGCTTTCTTT. Amino acids: CASTNRAYGEAFF.

The CDR3 reads CASKGGASYEQYF. The CDR3 DNA reads as TGTGCCAGCAAAGGGGGAGCGAGCTACGAGCAGTACTTC. The genes are TRBV21-1 and TRBJ2-7; the D call of TRBD1 is as the table states it, not checked on the DNA. TRBV21-1 is given as a pseudogene. The CDR3 is 13 residues long.

The chain links TRBV5-1 to TRBJ2-5; TRBD1 agrees at 8 bases. Trimming at V came to 3 bases and at J to 11 bases, leaving 9 bases not matched to a gene. This CDR3 spans 13 amino acids. Germline V CDR1 and CDR2: SGHRS, YFSETQ. CDR3: CASSSRTGREQYF. Written as DNA, the CDR3 is TGCGCCAGCAGCTCCCGGACAGGGAGAGAGCAGTACTTC.

CDR3 in DNA: TGCAGTGCCGTCGGGGTTAATAATTCACCCCTCCACTTT. Its protein product is CSAVGVNNSPLHF. This chain joins TRBV20-1 and TRBJ1-6; D is unclear. In germline, CDR1 is DFQATT, CDR2 SNEGSKA (reference sequence). CDR3 length: 13 amino acids. The V and J ends lost 6 bases and 5 bases respectively, with 11 bases between them.

The genes are TRBV4-3 and TRBJ2-3; the D gene is possibly TRBD2 (5 bases). With 0 bases removed from V and 11 bases from J, the gap between germline ends came to 12 bases. In germline, CDR1 is LGHNA, CDR2 YSLEER. The CDR3 spans 13 residues. The CDR3 DNA is TGCGCCAGCAGCCAAGATCGACTAAGGGAGCAGTATTTT. Translating gives CASSQDRLREQYF.